The TCR beta chain described here comes from a study of T cell changes during pregnancy in multiple sclerosis. This table comes from immunoSEQ multiplex PCR, and its TCRdb copy is limited to in-frame clones, with some not included. The table has over 35,000 clones, roughly 93% seen once. This CDR3 has 15 amino acids. V lost 4 bases, J lost 4 bases, and 4 bases stayed unmatched. Looked up from germline, CDR1 is LNHDA and CDR2 is SQIVND (reference sequence). The origin of this receptor is a female donor with multiple sclerosis, enrolled in a pregnancy study. Specimen: CD8+ T cells from peripheral blood mononuclear cells, collected in the third trimester of pregnancy. The chain joins TRBV19 to TRBJ2-5; 12 nucleotides align to TRBD2. Written as DNA, the CDR3 is TGTGCCAGTAGTACCTGGGGACTAGCGGGAGAGACCCAGTACTTC. Translation: CASSTWGLAGETQYF.